These 12 T cell receptor beta chains came from one sample sequenced in a study of human T cells and chemical hapten exposure. Time point reported: pre-sensitization, week 0. Treatment in this sample: therapeutic diphenylcyclopropenone sensitization with weekly scalp DPC. TCRdb re-analysed the RACE reads in MiXCR, keeping a single row per CDR3 protein. Of 62,000 or so distinct CDR3 sequences listed, approximately 11% are singletons. Source: whole blood, taken in connection with sensitization to the hapten diphenylcyclopropenone (DPC). All receptors derive from a woman between 50 and 59 years old with alopecia areata. Some clones in this sample may be carry-over from other donors' samples.

The table lists this clonotype with many counts. This chain connects TRBV7-3 to TRBJ1-1; D might be TRBD1 (5 bases). The CDR3 runs to 14 residues. Trimming took off 2 bases at V and 7 bases at J, with 14 bases between the two ends. Germline loops: CDR1 SGHTA, CDR2 FQGTGA. The CDR3 region is CASSLGGYRSEAFF. The DNA of the CDR3 is TGTGCCAGCAGCTTAGGGGGATACCGAAGTGAAGCTTTCTTT. Combining the CDR3 with reference TRBV7-3 and TRBJ1-1 gives the whole variable domain GAGVSQTPSNKVTEKGKYVELRCDPISGHTALYWYRQSLGQGPEFLIYFQGTGAADDSGLPNDRFFAVRPEGSVSTLKIQRTERGDSAVYLCASSLGGYRSEAFFGQGTRLTVV.

In its sample, this clonotype was seen many times. This chain joins TRBV6-1 and TRBJ1-2, with 10 positions matching TRBD1. V lost 7 bases to trimming and J lost 10 bases; unmatched junction nucleotides: 9. This CDR3 is 13 amino acids long. CDR1 is MNHNS and CDR2 is SASEGT in the germline V gene. In DNA form, the CDR3 reads TGTGCCAGCACCAGGGACAGGGGAGGAAACTACACCTTC. This encodes CASTRDRGGNYTF.

This clonotype came up many times. This chain uses TRBV12-3 or TRBV12-4 with TRBJ1-5, with unresolved D. V was trimmed by 0 bases and J by 6 bases, leaving 15 bases between them. This CDR3 is built from 16 residues. The CDR3 DNA sequence: TGTGCCAGCAGTTTAGCGCTAGGAGGGATGGGTCAGCCCCAGCATTTT. Protein sequence: CASSLALGGMGQPQHF.

This clonotype was seen repeatedly, ten times or more. DNA of the CDR3: TGTGCCAGCAGTTCCAGGGAGACGCAGTATTTT. It yields the protein CASSSRETQYF. The chain is built from TRBV28 and TRBJ2-3, with D perhaps assigned TRBD1 or TRBD2 (5 bases each). The V gene's germline CDR1 is MDHEN and CDR2 SYDVKM. The V end was cut by 4 bases, the J end by 9 bases, with 8 bases between. The CDR3 is 11 amino acids.

This clonotype was found many times. The chain combines TRBV18 with TRBJ1-1; TRBD1 aligns across 9 bases. The CDR3 sequence is 17 residues long. Germline loops: CDR1 KGHSH, CDR2 LQKENI. The V and J ends lost 2 bases and 1 base, in that order; junction bases with no gene match: 8. CDR3 protein: CASSPGTGSPQNTEAFF. CDR3 bases: TGTGCCAGCTCACCAGGGACAGGGTCCCCCCAGAACACTGAAGCTTTCTTT. The full variable domain, completed using reference TRBV18 and TRBJ1-1, is NAGVMQNPRHLVRRRGQEARLRCSPMKGHSHVYWYRQLPEEGLKFMVYLQKENIIDESGMPKERFSAEFPKEGPSILRIQQVVRGDSAAYFCASSPGTGSPQNTEAFFGQGTRLTVV.

The J gene is TRBJ2-5, the V gene TRBV7-6, with 14 bases aligning to TRBD2. Trimming removed 0 bases from V and 5 bases from J; junction bases left unmatched: 11. This CDR3 contains 19 residues. Per germline, CDR1 SGHVS and CDR2 FNYEAQ. As DNA, the CDR3 is TGTGCCAGCAGCTTAGCGCGGACTAGCGGGGGGAGGCTGGCTGAGACCCAGTACTTC. Protein: CASSLARTSGGRLAETQYF.

This clonotype has a count of ten or more. The chain links TRBV7-6 to TRBJ2-2; perhaps TRBD2 as D (6 bases). The CDR3 has 17 residues. Trimming pared 5 bases from V and 1 base from J, leaving 17 bases between. Per the germline V gene, CDR1 is SGHVS and CDR2 is FNYEAQ. CDR3 sequence reads: CASSKRGSGGNTGELFF. The CDR3 region has the DNA TGTGCCAGCAGCAAGCGAGGTAGCGGAGGGAACACCGGGGAGCTGTTTTTT.

This clonotype came up many times. The chain employs TRBV29-1 and TRBJ2-1; D is perhaps TRBD1 or TRBD2 (7 bases each). The CDR3 loop spans 14 amino acids. Germline V gene sequence: CDR1 SQVTM, CDR2 ANQGSEA. V shed 7 bases and J shed 6 bases, with 19 bases lying between them. The CDR3 DNA reads TGCAGCGGGCAGGGGGGGCAAGGGTCCAATGAGCAGTTCTTC. It specifies CSGQGGQGSNEQFF.

This clonotype has more than one count but fewer than ten. This chain joins TRBV7-9 and TRBJ2-3; 9 positions agree with TRBD2. CDR3 length: 17 residues. Germline assignment: CDR1 SEHNR and CDR2 FQNEAQ (reference sequence). V lost 1 base, J lost 0 bases, and 5 bases stayed unmatched. CDR3 protein: CASSLGLAGRSTDTQYF. The CDR3 DNA is TGTGCCAGCAGCTTAGGTCTAGCGGGGAGAAGCACAGATACGCAGTATTTT. Full variable domain (remainder filled in from reference TRBV7-9 and TRBJ2-3): DTGVSQNPRHKITKRGQNVTFRCDPISEHNRLYWYRQTLGQGPEFLTYFQNEAQLEKSRLLSDRFSAERPKGSFSTLEIQRTEQGDSAMYLCASSLGLAGRSTDTQYFGPGTRLTVL.

In its sample, this clonotype was seen many times. V and J are TRBV12-3 or TRBV12-4 and TRBJ1-2, with D possibly being TRBD1 (5 bases). The CDR3 has 14 residues. V gave up 3 bases and J gave up 2 bases, with 10 bases separating them. The CDR3 region is CASSLGVWNYGYTF. Here the CDR3 DNA reads TGTGCCAGCAGTTTGGGGGTCTGGAACTATGGCTACACCTTC.

This clonotype was seen repeatedly, ten times or more. The chain is built from TRBV6-6 and TRBJ1-5, with a tentative D call TRBD1 (6 bases). CDR1 is MNHNY and CDR2 is SVGAGI in the germline V gene (reference sequence). This CDR3 region has 15 residues. V was trimmed by 6 bases and J by 1 base, leaving 13 bases between them. CDR3 in DNA: TGTGCCAGCAGGGACCGGGACAAGAGCAATCAGCCCCAGCATTTT. Translation: CASRDRDKSNQPQHF.

Of note for this clonotype: A much larger clone is a single base away; this may be a read error. The gene calls are TRBV6-6 and TRBJ1-5; D not resolved. There are 13 residues in the CDR3. Germline V CDR1 and CDR2: MNHNY, SVGAGI (reference sequence). With 6 bases removed from V and 4 bases from J, the gap between germline ends came to 10 bases. The CDR3 loop reads CASSFDGNQPQHF. CDR3 DNA sequence: TGTGCCAGCAGCTTCGACGGAAATCAGCCCCAGCATTTT.